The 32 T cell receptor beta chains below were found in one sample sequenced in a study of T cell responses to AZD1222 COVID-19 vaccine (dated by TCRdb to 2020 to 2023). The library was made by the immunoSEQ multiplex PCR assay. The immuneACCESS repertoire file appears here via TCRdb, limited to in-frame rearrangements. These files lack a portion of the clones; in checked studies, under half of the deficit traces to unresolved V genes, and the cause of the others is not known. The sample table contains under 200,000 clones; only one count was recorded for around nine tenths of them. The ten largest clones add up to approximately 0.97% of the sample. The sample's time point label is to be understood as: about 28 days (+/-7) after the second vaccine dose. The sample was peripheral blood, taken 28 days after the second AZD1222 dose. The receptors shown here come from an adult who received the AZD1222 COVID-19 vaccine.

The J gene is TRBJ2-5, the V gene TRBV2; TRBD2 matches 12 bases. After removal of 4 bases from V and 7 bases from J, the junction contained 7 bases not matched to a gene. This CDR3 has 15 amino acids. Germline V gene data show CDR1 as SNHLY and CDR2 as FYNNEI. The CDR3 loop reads CASSAGLAGWGTQYF. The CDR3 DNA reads TGTGCCAGCAGTGCCGGACTAGCGGGATGGGGGACCCAGTACTTC. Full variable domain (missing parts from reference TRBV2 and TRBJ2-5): EPEVTQTPSHQVTQMGQEVILRCVPISNHLYFYWYRQILGQKVEFLVSFYNNEISEKSEIFDDQFSVERPDGSNFTLKIRSTKLEDSAMYFCASSAGLAGWGTQYFGPGTRLLVL.

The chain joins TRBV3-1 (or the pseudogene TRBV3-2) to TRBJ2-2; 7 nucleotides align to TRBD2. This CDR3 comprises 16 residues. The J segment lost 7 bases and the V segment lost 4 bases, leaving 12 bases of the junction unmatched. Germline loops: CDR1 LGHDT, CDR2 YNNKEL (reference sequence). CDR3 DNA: TGTGCCAGCAGCCCGGATAGGACTAGTGTCATCGGGGAGCTGTTTTTT. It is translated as CASSPDRTSVIGELFF.

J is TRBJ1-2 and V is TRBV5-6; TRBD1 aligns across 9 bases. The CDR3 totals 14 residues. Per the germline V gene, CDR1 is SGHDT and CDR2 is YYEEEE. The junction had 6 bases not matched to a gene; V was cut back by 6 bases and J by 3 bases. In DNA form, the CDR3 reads TGTGCCAGCACCCAGGACAGGGGTTACTATGGCTACACCTTC. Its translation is CASTQDRGYYGYTF.

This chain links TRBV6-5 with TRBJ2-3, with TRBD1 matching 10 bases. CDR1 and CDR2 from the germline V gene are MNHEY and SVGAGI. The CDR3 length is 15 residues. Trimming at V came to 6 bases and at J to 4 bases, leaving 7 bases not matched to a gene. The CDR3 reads CASSAGQGGSDTQYF. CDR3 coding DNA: TGTGCCAGCAGCGCCGGACAGGGGGGCTCAGATACGCAGTATTTT.

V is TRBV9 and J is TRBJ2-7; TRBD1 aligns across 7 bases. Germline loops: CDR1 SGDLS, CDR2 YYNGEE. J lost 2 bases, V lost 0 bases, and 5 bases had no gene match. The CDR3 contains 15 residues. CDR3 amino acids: CASSVAPGGTYEQYF. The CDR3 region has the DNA TGTGCCAGCAGCGTAGCGCCAGGGGGAACCTACGAGCAGTACTTC.

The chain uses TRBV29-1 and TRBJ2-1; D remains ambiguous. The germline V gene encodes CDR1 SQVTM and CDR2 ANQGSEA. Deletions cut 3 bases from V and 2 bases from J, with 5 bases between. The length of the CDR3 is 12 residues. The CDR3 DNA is TGCAGCGTTGAGCAGGCCTACAATGAGCAGTTCTTC. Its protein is CSVEQAYNEQFF.

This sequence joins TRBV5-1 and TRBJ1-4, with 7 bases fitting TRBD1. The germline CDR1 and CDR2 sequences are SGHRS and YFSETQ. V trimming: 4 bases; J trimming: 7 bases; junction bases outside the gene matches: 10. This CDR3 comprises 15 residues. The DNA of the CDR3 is TGCGCCAGCAGCGGTGAGGGGGCCCTGGGTGAAAAACTGTTTTTT. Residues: CASSGEGALGEKLFF.

The CDR3 DNA reads as TGTGCCAGCAGCCCCGGAGTAGGCCCAACTTTCTTT. Residues: CASSPGVGPTFF. The chain employs TRBV5-6 and TRBJ1-1; D is ambiguous. This CDR3 contains 12 residues. Trimming took 4 bases from V and 12 from J, leaving 16 bases between them. Germline V gives CDR1 SGHDT, CDR2 YYEEEE.

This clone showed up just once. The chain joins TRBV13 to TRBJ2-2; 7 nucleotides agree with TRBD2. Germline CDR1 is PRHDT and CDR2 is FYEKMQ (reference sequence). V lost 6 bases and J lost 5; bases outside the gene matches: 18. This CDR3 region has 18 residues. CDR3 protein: CASSPTWTREVWTGELFF. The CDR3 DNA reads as TGTGCCAGCAGTCCCACCTGGACTAGAGAGGTGTGGACCGGGGAGCTGTTTTTT.

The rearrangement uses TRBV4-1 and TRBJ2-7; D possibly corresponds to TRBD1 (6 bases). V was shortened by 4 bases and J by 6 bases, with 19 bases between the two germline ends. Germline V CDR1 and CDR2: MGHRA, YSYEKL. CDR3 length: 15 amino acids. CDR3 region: CASSPTQGHPGEQYF. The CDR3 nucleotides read TGCGCCAGCAGCCCGACCCAGGGGCACCCCGGCGAGCAGTACTTC.

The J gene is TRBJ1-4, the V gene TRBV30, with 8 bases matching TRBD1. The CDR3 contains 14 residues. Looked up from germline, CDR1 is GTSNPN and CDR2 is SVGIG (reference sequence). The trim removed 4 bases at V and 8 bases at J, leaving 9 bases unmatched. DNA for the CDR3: TGTGCCTGGAACCCGACAGGGGCCGGCGAAAAACTGTTTTTT. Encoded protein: CAWNPTGAGEKLFF.

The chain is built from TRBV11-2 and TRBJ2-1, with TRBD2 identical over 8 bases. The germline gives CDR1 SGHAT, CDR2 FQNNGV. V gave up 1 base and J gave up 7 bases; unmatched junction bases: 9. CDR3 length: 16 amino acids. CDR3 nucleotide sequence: TGTGCCAGCAGCTTAGCGGGCGGGGGGAGGATAAATGAGCAGTTCTTC. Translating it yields CASSLAGGGRINEQFF.

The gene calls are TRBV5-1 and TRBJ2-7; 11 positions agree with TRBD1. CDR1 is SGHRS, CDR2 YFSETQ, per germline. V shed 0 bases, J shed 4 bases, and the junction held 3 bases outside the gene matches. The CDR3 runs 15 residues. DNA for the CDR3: TGCGCCAGCAGCTTGGAGGGGACAGGGGGTTACGAGCAGTACTTC. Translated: CASSLEGTGGYEQYF.

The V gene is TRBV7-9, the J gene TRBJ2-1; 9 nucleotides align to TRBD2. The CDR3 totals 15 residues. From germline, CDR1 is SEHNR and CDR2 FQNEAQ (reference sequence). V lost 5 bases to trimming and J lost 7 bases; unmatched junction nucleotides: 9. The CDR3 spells CASSRTSGFRNEQFF. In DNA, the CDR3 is TGTGCCAGCAGCCGTACTAGCGGGTTCCGAAATGAGCAGTTCTTC. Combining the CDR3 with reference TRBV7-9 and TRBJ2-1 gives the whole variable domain DTGVSQNPRHKITKRGQNVTFRCDPISEHNRLYWYRQTLGQGPEFLTYFQNEAQLEKSRLLSDRFSAERPKGSFSTLEIQRTEQGDSAMYLCASSRTSGFRNEQFFGPGTRLTVL.

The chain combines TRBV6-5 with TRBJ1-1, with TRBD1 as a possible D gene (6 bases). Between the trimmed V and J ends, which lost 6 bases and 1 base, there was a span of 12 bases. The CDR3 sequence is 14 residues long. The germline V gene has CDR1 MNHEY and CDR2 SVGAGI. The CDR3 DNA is TGTGCCAGCAGGCGACAGGAAAAGAACACTGAAGCTTTCTTT. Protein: CASRRQEKNTEAFF.

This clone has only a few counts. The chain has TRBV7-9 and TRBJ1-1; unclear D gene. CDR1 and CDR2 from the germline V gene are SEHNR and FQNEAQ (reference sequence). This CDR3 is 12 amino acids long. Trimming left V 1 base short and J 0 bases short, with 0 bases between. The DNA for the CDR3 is TGTGCCAGCAGCTTAGTGAACACTGAAGCTTTCTTT. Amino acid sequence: CASSLVNTEAFF.

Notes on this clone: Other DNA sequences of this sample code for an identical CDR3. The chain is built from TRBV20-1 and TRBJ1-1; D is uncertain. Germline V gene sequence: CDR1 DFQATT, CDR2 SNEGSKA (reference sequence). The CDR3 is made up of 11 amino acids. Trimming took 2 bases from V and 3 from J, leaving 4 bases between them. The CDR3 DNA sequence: TGCAGTGCTAGAACGGACACTGAAGCTTTCTTT. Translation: CSARTDTEAFF.

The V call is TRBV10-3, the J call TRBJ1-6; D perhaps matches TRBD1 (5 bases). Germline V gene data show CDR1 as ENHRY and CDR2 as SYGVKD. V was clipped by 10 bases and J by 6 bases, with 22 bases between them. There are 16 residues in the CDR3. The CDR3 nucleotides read TGTGCCACTACACTAGGTGGGGGTACCCTTAATTCACCCCTCCACTTT. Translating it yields CATTLGGGTLNSPLHF.

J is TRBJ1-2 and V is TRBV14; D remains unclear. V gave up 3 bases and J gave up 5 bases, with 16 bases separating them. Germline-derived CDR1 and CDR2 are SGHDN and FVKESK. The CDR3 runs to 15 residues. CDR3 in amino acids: CASSQGTHLEYGYTF. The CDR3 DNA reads TGTGCCAGCAGCCAGGGCACGCACCTCGAATATGGCTACACCTTC.

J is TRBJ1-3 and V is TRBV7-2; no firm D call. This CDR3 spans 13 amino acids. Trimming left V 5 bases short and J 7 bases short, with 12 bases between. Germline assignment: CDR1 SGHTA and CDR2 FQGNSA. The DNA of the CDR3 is TGTGCCAGCAGCACAGCCTCGGGGAACACCATATATTTT. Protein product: CASSTASGNTIYF.

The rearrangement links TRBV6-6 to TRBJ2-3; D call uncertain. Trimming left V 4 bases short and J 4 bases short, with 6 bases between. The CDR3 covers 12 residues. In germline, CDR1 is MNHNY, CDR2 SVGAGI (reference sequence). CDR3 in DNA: TGTGCCAGCAGTTCCCAGTCAGATACGCAGTATTTT. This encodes CASSSQSDTQYF.

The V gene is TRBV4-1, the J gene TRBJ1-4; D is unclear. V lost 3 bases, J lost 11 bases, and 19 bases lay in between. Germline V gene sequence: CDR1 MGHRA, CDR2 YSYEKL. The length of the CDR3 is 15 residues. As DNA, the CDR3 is TGCGCCAGCAGCCAGTGGGTAGGGCGCGGGAAGAAACTGTTTTTT. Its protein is CASSQWVGRGKKLFF.

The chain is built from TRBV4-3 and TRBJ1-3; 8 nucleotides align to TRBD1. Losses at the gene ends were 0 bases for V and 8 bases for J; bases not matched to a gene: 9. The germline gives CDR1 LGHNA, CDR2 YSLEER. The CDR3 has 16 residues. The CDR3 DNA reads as TGCGCCAGCAGCCAAGAATGGAGAACAGGGGGGTACACCATATATTTT. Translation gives CASSQEWRTGGYTIYF.

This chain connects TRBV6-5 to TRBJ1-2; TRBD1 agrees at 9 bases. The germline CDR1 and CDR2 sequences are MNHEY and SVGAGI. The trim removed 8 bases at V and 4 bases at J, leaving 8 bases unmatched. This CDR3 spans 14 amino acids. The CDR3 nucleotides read TGTGCCAGCCGCACGGGACAGGGTTTCTATGGCTACACCTTC. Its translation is CASRTGQGFYGYTF.

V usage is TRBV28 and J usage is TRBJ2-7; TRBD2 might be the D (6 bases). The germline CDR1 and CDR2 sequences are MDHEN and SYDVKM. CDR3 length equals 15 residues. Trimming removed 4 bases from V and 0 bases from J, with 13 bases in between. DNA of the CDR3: TGTGCCAGCAGTTCCCCATGGACTACCTCCTACGAGCAGTACTTC. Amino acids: CASSSPWTTSYEQYF. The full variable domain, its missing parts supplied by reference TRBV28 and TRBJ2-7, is DVKVTQSSRYLVKRTGEKVFLECVQDMDHENMFWYRQDPGLGLRLIYFSYDVKMKEKGDIPEGYSVSREKKERFSLILESASTNQTSMYLCASSSPWTTSYEQYFGPGTRLTVT.

This chain's CDR3 is CASSTGGSAALHF. CDR3 sequence (DNA): TGTGCCAGCAGCACCGGGGGCTCTGCGGCCCTCCACTTT. The chain recombines TRBV7-2 with TRBJ1-6; D is possibly TRBD1 (6 bases). This CDR3 has 13 residues. V lost 5 bases and J 14 bases, leaving 16 bases between the germline ends. The V gene's germline CDR1 is SGHTA and CDR2 FQGNSA.

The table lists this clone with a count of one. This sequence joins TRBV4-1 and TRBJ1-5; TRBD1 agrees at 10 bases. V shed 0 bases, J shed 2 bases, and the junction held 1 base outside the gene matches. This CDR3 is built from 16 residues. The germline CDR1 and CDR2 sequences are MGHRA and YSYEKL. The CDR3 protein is CASSQDGTGGNQPQHF. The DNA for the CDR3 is TGCGCCAGCAGCCAAGACGGGACAGGGGGCAATCAGCCCCAGCATTTT.

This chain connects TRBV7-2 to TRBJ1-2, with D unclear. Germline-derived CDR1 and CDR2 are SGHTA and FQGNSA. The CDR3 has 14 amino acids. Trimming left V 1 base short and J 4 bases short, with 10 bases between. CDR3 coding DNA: TGTGCCAGCAGCTTAGGGGCCAGGATCTATGGCTACACCTTC. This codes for CASSLGARIYGYTF. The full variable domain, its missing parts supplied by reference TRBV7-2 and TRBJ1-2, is GAGVSQSPSNKVTEKGKDVELRCDPISGHTALYWYRQSLGQGLEFLIYFQGNSAPDKSGLPSDRFSAERTGGSVSTLTIQRTQQEDSAVYLCASSLGARIYGYTFGSGTRLTVV.

CDR3 sequence: CASSLGPVFYGYTF. The CDR3 coding sequence is TGTGCCAGCAGCTTGGGTCCAGTTTTCTATGGCTACACCTTC. The gene calls are TRBV5-8 and TRBJ1-2, with D hard to call. The V and J ends lost 0 bases and 4 bases respectively, with 10 bases between them. The CDR3 loop spans 14 amino acids. Germline V gene lookup returns CDR1 SGHTS and CDR2 YDEGEE.

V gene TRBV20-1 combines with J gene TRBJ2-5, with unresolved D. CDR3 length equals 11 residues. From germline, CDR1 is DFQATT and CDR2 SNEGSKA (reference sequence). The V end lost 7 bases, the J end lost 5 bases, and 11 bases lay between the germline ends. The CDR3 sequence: CSGRLGETQYF. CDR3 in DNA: TGCAGTGGCCGACTTGGGGAGACCCAGTACTTC.

The CDR3 nucleotides are TGTGCCAGCAGCTTAGTGGCCGGCCTCTCTGGAAACACCATATATTTT. Protein: CASSLVAGLSGNTIYF. The genes are TRBV7-9 and TRBJ1-3; D gene unclear. Germline CDR1 and CDR2: SEHNR and FQNEAQ (reference sequence). V gave up 1 base and J gave up 0 bases, with 10 bases separating them. The CDR3 covers 16 residues. The full variable domain, completed using reference TRBV7-9 and TRBJ1-3, is DTGVSQNPRHKITKRGQNVTFRCDPISEHNRLYWYRQTLGQGPEFLTYFQNEAQLEKSRLLSDRFSAERPKGSFSTLEIQRTEQGDSAMYLCASSLVAGLSGNTIYFGEGSWLTVV.

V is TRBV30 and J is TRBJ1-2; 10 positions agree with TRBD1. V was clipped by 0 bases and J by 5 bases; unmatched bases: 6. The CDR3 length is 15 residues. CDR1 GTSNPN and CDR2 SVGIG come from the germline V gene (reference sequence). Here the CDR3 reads CAWSVRQGAGYGYTF. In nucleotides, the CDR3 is TGTGCCTGGAGTGTACGACAGGGGGCTGGGTATGGCTACACCTTC. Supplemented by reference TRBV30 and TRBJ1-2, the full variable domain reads SQTIHQWPATLVQPVGSPLSLECTVEGTSNPNLYWYRQAAGRGLQLLFYSVGIGQISSEVPQNLSASRPQDRQFILSSKKLLLSDSGFYLCAWSVRQGAGYGYTFGSGTRLTVV.